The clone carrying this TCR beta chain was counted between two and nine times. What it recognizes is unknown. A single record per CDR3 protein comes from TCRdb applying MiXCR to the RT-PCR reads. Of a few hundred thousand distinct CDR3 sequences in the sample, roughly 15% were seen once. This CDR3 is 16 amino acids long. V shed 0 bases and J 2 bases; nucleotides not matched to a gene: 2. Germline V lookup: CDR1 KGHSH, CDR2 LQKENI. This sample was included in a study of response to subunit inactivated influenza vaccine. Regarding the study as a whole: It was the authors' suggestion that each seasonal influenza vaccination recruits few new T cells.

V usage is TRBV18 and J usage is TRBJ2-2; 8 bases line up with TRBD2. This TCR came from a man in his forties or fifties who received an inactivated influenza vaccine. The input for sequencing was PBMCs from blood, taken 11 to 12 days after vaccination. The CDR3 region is CASSPPSGGNTGELFF. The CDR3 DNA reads TGTGCCAGCTCACCACCGAGCGGGGGCAACACCGGGGAGCTGTTTTTT.